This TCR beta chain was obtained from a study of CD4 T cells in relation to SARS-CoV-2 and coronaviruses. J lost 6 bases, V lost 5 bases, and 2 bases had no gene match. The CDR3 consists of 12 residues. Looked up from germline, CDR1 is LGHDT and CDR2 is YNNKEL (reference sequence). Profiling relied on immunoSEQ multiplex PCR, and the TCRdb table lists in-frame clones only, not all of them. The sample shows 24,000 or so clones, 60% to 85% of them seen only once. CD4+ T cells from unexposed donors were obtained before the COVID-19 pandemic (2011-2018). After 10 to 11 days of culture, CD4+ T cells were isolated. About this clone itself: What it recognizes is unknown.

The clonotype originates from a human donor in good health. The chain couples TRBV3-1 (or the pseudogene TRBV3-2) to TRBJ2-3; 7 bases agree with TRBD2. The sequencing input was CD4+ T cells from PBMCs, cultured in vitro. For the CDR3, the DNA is TGTGCCAGCAGCACCGGGGGGGATACGCAGTATTTT. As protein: CASSTGGDTQYF.